A selection of T cell receptor beta chains follows, all from one sample in a study of T cells in Graves' hyperthyroidism and ophthalmopathy. TCRdb re-derived calls from the multiplex PCR reads in MiXCR, one entry per CDR3 protein. The sample holds hundreds of thousands of distinct CDR3 sequences, about 12% seen once. Input material: blood. Receptors were obtained from a woman under 30 with Graves' hyperthyroidism. The CDR3 runs from the conserved cysteine through the conserved F or W. D genes are given only for firm matches. Expanded clones are given a class, and other clones once, few, many or no size at all.

d_call	v_call	j_call	clone_size	cdr3_nt	cdr3_aa
NA	TRBV5-4	TRBJ2-3	many	TGTGCCAGCAGCTTGGCTGGGGGCAATCAAGATACGCAGTATTTT	CASSLAGGNQDTQYF
TRBD2	TRBV5-4	TRBJ2-3	NA	TGTGCCAGCAGCCCACGGACTAGCGGAACTAGCACAGATACGCAGTATTTT	CASSPRTSGTSTDTQYF
NA	TRBV12-3/TRBV12-4	TRBJ1-1	many	TGTGCCAGCAGTTTAGTCGCCGGGACTGAAGCTTTCTTT	CASSLVAGTEAFF
TRBD1	TRBV28	TRBJ1-4	many	TGTGCCAGCAGTTTCCCGTCGACAGGGTACCTTCCAACTAATGAAAAACTGTTTTTT	CASSFPSTGYLPTNEKLFF
TRBD1	TRBV28	TRBJ2-6	many	TGTGCCAGCAGCGCTGACAGGGCTGGGGCCAACGTCCTGACTTTC	CASSADRAGANVLTF
NA	TRBV28	TRBJ1-3	NA	TGTGCCAGCGGTTTGTGGGTTGAACCGCCGGGAAACACCATATATTTT	CASGLWVEPPGNTIYF
NA	TRBV24-1	TRBJ1-5	many	TGTGCCACCAGTGATTCAGGGTACAATCAGCCCCAGCATTTT	CATSDSGYNQPQHF
NA	TRBV19	TRBJ1-5	NA	TGTGCCAGTAGCTGGGGCTCCGGGATGGGCAATCAGCCCCAGCATTTT	CASSWGSGMGNQPQHF
NA	TRBV4-1	TRBJ2-7	once	TGCGCCAGCAGCCAAGACGCAGACACTTACTACGAGCAGTACTTC	CASSQDADTYYEQYF
NA	TRBV3-1	TRBJ2-5	NA	TGTGCCAGCAGCCATGTGGTGGAGACCCAGTACTTC	CASSHVVETQYF
TRBD2	TRBV5-6	TRBJ2-5	NA	TGTGCCAGCAGCAGGGCGGGGGGGGTCCAAGAGACCCAGTACTTC	CASSRAGGVQETQYF
NA	TRBV27	TRBJ1-4	many	TGTGCCAGCAGTTGGGGCGAGGGTGAAAAACTGTTTTTT	CASSWGEGEKLFF
NA	TRBV5-6	TRBJ2-3	few	TGTGCCAGCAGCTTGGAGGGGGGGCCCCCCACAGATACGCAGTATTTT	CASSLEGGPPTDTQYF
TRBD2	TRBV6-2/TRBV6-3	TRBJ2-7	many	TGTGCCAGCAGTTGGGATAGCGGGAGGTTTGTCTACGAGCAGTACTTC	CASSWDSGRFVYEQYF
NA	TRBV27	TRBJ1-1	many	TGTGCCAGCCGCCCATTAAGCCCCTTGAACACTGAAGCTTTCTTT	CASRPLSPLNTEAFF
NA	TRBV6-2/TRBV6-3	TRBJ2-1	many	TGTGCCAGCAGTTACTCGAGCGTTCATGAGCAGTTCTTC	CASSYSSVHEQFF
NA	TRBV5-6	TRBJ1-1	many	TGTGCCAGCAGCTTGACAGGGTTGGGCACTGAAGCTTTCTTT	CASSLTGLGTEAFF
NA	TRBV6-5	TRBJ1-2	many	TGTGCCAGCAGTTACGATGGAAGGGGCTATGGCTACACCTTC	CASSYDGRGYGYTF